Listed here are 5 T cell receptor beta chains from one sample, sequenced in a study of shared clonotypes between healthy human individuals. Libraries were prepared by immunoSEQ multiplex PCR; TCRdb keeps only in-frame clonotypes and omits some of them. In the table there are 490,000 or so clones, roughly 78% of which are singletons. The sequencing input was PBMCs. The receptors shown here come from a woman aged 40 to 50 in good health. Some clones in this sample may be carry-over from other donors' samples.

This chain uses TRBV19 with TRBJ1-1, with TRBD1 as a possible D gene (6 bases). This CDR3 comprises 13 residues. V lost 4 bases, J lost 7 bases, and 13 bases lay in between. Germline-derived CDR1 and CDR2 are LNHDA and SQIVND (reference sequence). For the CDR3, the DNA is TGTGCCAGTAGTACGACGGCAGGGGATGAAGCTTTCTTT. Translated: CASSTTAGDEAFF.

The V and J genes are TRBV6-1 and TRBJ1-5; possibly TRBD1 for D (6 bases). The germline V gene encodes CDR1 MNHNS and CDR2 SASEGT. V gave up 6 bases and J gave up 2 bases, with 14 bases separating them. The CDR3 is made up of 15 amino acids. The CDR3 DNA follows: TGTGCCAGCAGGAGCCCAGGGGCCCGCAATCAGCCCCAGCATTTT. Amino acids: CASRSPGARNQPQHF.

The J gene is TRBJ2-1, the V gene TRBV9, with D perhaps TRBD2 (5 bases). Germline V CDR1 and CDR2: SGDLS, YYNGEE. The V end lost 3 bases, the J end lost 4 bases, and 8 bases lay between the germline ends. The CDR3 has 13 amino acids. CDR3 protein: CASSGDYYNEQFF. The CDR3 bases are TGTGCCAGCAGCGGAGACTATTACAATGAGCAGTTCTTC.

The V call is TRBV11-2, the J call TRBJ2-1, with 10 bases aligning to TRBD2. In germline, CDR1 is SGHAT, CDR2 FQNNGV. V shed 1 base, J shed 9 bases, and the junction held 9 bases outside the gene matches. The CDR3 is 16 residues long. The CDR3 DNA reads TGTGCCAGCAGCTTAGTTAGCGGGAGGTATGACGGTGAGCAGTTCTTC. Translated: CASSLVSGRYDGEQFF.

V is TRBV18 and J is TRBJ2-5; a possible D gene is TRBD1 (5 bases). V was pared by 1 base and J by 4 bases, with 13 bases between. The CDR3 runs 15 residues. Germline V gives CDR1 KGHSH, CDR2 LQKENI. CDR3 protein: CASSPRTGSGETQYF. CDR3 DNA sequence: TGTGCCAGCTCACCACGTACAGGATCGGGAGAGACCCAGTACTTC.